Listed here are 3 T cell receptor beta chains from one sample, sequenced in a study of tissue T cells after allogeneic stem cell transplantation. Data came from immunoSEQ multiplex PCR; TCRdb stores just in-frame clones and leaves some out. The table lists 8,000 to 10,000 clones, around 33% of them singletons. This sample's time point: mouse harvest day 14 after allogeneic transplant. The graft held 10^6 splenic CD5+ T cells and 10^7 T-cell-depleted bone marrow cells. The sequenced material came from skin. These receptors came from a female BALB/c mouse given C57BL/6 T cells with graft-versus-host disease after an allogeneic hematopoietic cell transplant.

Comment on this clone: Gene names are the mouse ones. CDR3: CASSLSVGVYEQYF. The part of the CDR3 DNA that was read is TGTGCCAGCAGTCTGTCGGTAGGGGTCTATGAACAGTAC. V and J are TRBV26 and TRBJ2-7; D is possibly TRBD1 (5 bases). Sequencing ends 1 residue short of the CDR3 end; the germline J gene provides the rest. The V and J ends lost 0 bases and 3 bases respectively, with 9 bases between them. Germline lookup yields CDR1 KGHPV and CDR2 FQNQEV (reference sequence). This CDR3 comprises 14 residues.

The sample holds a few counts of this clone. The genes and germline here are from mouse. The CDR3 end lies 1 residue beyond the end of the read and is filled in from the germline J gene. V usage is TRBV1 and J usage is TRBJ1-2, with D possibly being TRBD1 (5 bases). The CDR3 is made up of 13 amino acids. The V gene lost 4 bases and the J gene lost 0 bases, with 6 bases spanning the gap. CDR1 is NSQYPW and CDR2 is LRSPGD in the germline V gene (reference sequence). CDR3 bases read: TGCACCTGCAGTGTGACAGCAAACTCCGACTACACC. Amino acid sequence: CTCSVTANSDYT. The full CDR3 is CTCSVTANSDYTF.

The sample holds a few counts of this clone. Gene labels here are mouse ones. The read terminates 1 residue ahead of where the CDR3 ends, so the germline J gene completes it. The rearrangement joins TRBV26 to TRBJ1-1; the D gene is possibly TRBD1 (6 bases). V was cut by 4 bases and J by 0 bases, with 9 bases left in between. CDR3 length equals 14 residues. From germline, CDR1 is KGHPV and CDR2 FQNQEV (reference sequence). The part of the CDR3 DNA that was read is TGTGCCAGCAGTCACGGGACAACAAACACAGAAGTCTTC. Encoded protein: CASSHGTTNTEVF. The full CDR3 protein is CASSHGTTNTEVFF. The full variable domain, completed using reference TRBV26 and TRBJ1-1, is NSKVIQTPRYLVKGQGQKAKMRCIPEKGHPVVFWYQQNKNNEFKFLINFQNQEVLQQIDMTEKRFSAECPSNSPCSLEIQSSEAGDSALYLCASSHGTTNTEVFFGKGTRLTVV.